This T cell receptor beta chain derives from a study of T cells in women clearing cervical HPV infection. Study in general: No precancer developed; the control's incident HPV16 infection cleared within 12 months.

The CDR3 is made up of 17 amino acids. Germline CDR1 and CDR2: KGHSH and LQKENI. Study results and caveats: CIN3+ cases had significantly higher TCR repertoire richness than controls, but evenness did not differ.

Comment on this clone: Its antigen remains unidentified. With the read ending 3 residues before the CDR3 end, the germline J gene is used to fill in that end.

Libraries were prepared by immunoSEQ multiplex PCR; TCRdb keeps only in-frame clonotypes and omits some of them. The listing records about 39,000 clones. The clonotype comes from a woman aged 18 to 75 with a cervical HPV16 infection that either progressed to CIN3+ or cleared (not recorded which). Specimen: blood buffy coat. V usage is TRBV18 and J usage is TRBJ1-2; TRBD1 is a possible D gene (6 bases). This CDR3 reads CASSIGGAGVAGDDYTF. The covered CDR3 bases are TGTGCCAGCTCAATTGGGGGCGCCGGGGTAGCGGGAGACGAC.